This T cell receptor (beta chain) is drawn from a study of OX40 agonist ivuxolimab in advanced cancers. Turning to the study itself: The dose of intravenous ivuxolimab that patients received every 2 weeks ranged from 0.01 to 10 mg/kg. The diagnoses of dose-escalation patients were hepatocellular carcinoma, melanoma, renal cell or head and neck cancer. Eligibility rules accepted prior anti-PD-1, anti-PD-L1 or anti-CTLA-4 therapy, and 35% to 45% had some.

Of note for this clone: The antigen remains unidentified.

Sequencing was performed with immunoSEQ multiplex PCR; in TCRdb, only in-frame clones are kept and a portion is missing. This table has tens of thousands of clones, about 90% appearing once. Study-level findings and limits: What antigens the expanded peripheral T cells recognized was never established.

The germline V gene has CDR1 MNHEY and CDR2 SMNVEV (reference sequence). V was pared by 5 bases and J by 0 bases, with 11 bases between. This CDR3 is 16 amino acids long. The source was CD4+ or CD8+ T cells sorted from blood, collected in a trial of the OX40 agonist ivuxolimab. The clonotype comes from an adult with an advanced solid tumor such as melanoma, head and neck, liver or kidney cancer. The chain employs TRBV27 and TRBJ2-6; D is uncertain. The CDR3 region is CASSTSTLSGANVLTF. As DNA, the CDR3 is TGTGCCAGCAGTACCTCGACACTCTCTGGGGCCAACGTCCTGACTTTC.